A single sample is the source of the 14 T cell receptor beta chains below, sequenced in a study of tumor-infiltrating lymphocytes in primary liver carcinoma. Starting material for RNA and DNA co-extraction consisted of about 17-30 mg of unsorted bulk tissue. Reverse transcription of about 500 ng total RNA with a constant-region primer produced TCR beta cDNA. Libraries covering TCR beta were generated through three nested multiplex PCR rounds (using a slightly modified ARM-PCR). TRBV1-TRBV30 forward primers paired with a C-beta reverse primer drove the first two PCR rounds, about 10 cycles each. Each CDR3 protein is one row after TCRdb ran MiXCR on the multiplex PCR reads. The table records about 190,000 distinct CDR3 sequences, just under 85% of them present only once. Sequences were obtained from tumor tissue from primary liver carcinoma. These TCRs come from a man aged 35 to 55 with primary liver carcinoma and hepatitis B virus infection.

On this clonotype: Because it lacks the conserved phenylalanine or tryptophan at the end, this CDR3 is likely a read error. The chain joins TRBV11-3 to TRBJ2-1; D is unresolved. V was cut by 5 bases and J by 10 bases, with 15 bases left in between. The CDR3 loop spans 13 amino acids. Germline CDR1 is SGHNT and CDR2 is YENEEA. The CDR3 protein is CASSPRTMEEQFI. In DNA, the CDR3 is TGTGCCAGCAGCCCGCGAACGATGGAAGAGCAGTTCATT.

For this clonotype: At one end, the junction sequence differs from germline, possibly due to a read error. The chain is built from TRBV11-2 and TRBJ2-7; perhaps TRBD1 as D (5 bases). This CDR3 spans 14 amino acids. Germline CDR1 reads SGHAT; CDR2 reads FQNNGV. This chain's CDR3 is CASSSNRNIYKQYF. The CDR3 nucleotides read TGTGCCAGCAGCTCTAACAGGAACATCTACAAGCAGTACTTC.

In the case of this clonotype: At one of its ends the junction is not consistent with the germline gene, which may arise from a read error. The chain is built from TRBV6-1 and TRBJ1-6; D not certain. Germline assignment: CDR1 MNHNS and CDR2 SASEGT. The CDR3 runs to 16 residues. The CDR3 sequence: CVSTRRPGGYNTPLDF. The CDR3 DNA is TGTGTCAGCACTCGCCGGCCGGGCGGGTATAATACACCCCTGGACTTT.

Turning to this clonotype: Mismatch with germline at one junction end may stem from a read error. V gene TRBV6-1 combines with J gene TRBJ2-1; TRBD2 is a possible D gene (6 bases). Looked up from germline, CDR1 is MNHNS and CDR2 is SASEGT. The CDR3 is made up of 15 amino acids. DNA of the CDR3: TGTGGCAGCAATGAAGAAGTGGGAGGATACAATGAGCAGTTCTTC. Translated: CGSNEEVGGYNEQFF.

For this clonotype: The CDR3 end shows no conserved phenylalanine or tryptophan, and so a read error is likely. The DNA is left out, because the CDR3 cannot be placed on it with certainty; the CDR3 is given as TCRdb lists it. The chain joins TRBV11-2 to TRBJ2-1. Germline V gene lookup returns CDR1 SGHAT and CDR2 FQNNGV. The CDR3 comprises 14 residues, both ends counted. The CDR3 sequence is CASSLSGFDDEHFL.

Points on this clonotype: At one boundary the junction diverges from the germline segment, which might be a read error. The CDR3 DNA follows: TGCAGCGTTGCAGGGTCTGGGGCCAAGGTCCTGACTTTT. It specifies CSVAGSGAKVLTF. The J gene is TRBJ2-6, the V gene TRBV29-1; D possibly corresponds to TRBD1 (5 bases). Per the germline V gene, CDR1 is SQVTM and CDR2 is ANQGSEA. This CDR3 region has 13 residues. The whole variable domain, filled in from reference TRBV29-1 and TRBJ2-6, reads SAVISQKPSRDICQRGTSLTIQCQVDSQVTMMFWYRQQPGQSLTLIATANQGSEATYESGFVIDKFPISRPNLTFSTLTVSNMSPEDSSIYLCSVAGSGAKVLTFGAGSRLTVL.

The CDR3 here is CANRQDPRAGEAFF. CDR3 in DNA: TGCGCCAACAGACAAGACCCGCGGGCGGGTGAAGCTTTCTTT. V gene TRBV4-1 combines with J gene TRBJ1-1; D call uncertain. The ends were cut back, 10 bases at V and 7 bases at J, with 22 bases in the middle. The CDR3 totals 14 residues. Germline CDR1 reads MGHRA; CDR2 reads YSYEKL.

About this clonotype: At one boundary the junction diverges from the germline segment, which might be a read error. The chain carries TRBV6-6 and TRBJ2-7; 10 positions match TRBD2. The CDR3 consists of 15 residues. Germline loops: CDR1 MNHNY, CDR2 SVGAGI (reference sequence). The CDR3 loop is CASSSTSGNSYEQYF. The CDR3 nucleotides read TGTGCCAGCAGCTCAACTAGCGGGAACTCCTACGAGCAGTATTTC.

The chain has TRBV6-6 and TRBJ1-1; D is ambiguous. Germline V gene data show CDR1 as MNHNY and CDR2 as SVGAGI (reference sequence). The CDR3 extends over 15 amino acids. V was shortened by 5 bases and J by 3 bases, with 16 bases between the two germline ends. CDR3 region: CASSLPSAHDTEAFF. CDR3 sequence (DNA): TGTGCCAGCAGTCTTCCGTCGGCGCACGACACTGAAGCTTTCTTT.

This clonotype was detected only once. In this CDR3 the conserved last residue, phenylalanine or tryptophan, is missing, so a read error is likely. V usage is TRBV6-1 and J usage is TRBJ1-1; D uncertain. Trimming left V 7 bases short and J 1 base short, with 10 bases between. The CDR3 loop spans 13 amino acids. The germline gives CDR1 MNHNS, CDR2 SASEGT. For the CDR3, the DNA is TGTGCCAGCATTGATGGTAGGAACACTGAAGCTTTCTCT. Translated: CASIDGRNTEAFS.

A word on this clonotype: The junction and the germline gene differ at one end; a read error may be behind it. The rearrangement uses TRBV6-1 and TRBJ2-7, with 11 positions matching TRBD1. The CDR3 sequence is 16 residues long. The germline V gene encodes CDR1 MNHNS and CDR2 SASEGT. This CDR3 reads CGSIPQPGQGDYEQYF. The CDR3 nucleotides are TGTGGCAGCATTCCCCAACCGGGACAGGGGGATTACGAGCAGTACTTC.

Concerning this clonotype: The missing conserved phenylalanine or tryptophan at the end of this CDR3 makes a read error likely. The chain uses TRBV6-6 and TRBJ2-3, with D perhaps being TRBD1 or TRBD2 (5 bases each). Trimming removed 7 bases from V and 3 bases from J, with 11 bases in between. The V gene's germline CDR1 is MNHNY and CDR2 SVGAGI (reference sequence). This CDR3 contains 13 residues. This CDR3 reads CASTRESTDTQYS. The CDR3 DNA is TGTGCCAGCACCAGGGAGAGTACAGATACGCAGTATTCT.

To note about this clonotype: A much more abundant neighbour one base away suggests this may be a read error. This chain joins TRBV5-1 and TRBJ2-4; D possibly matches TRBD1 or TRBD2 (5 bases each). Trimming pared 2 bases from V and 11 bases from J, leaving 14 bases between. The CDR3 sequence is 13 residues long. Germline V gene sequence: CDR1 SGHRS, CDR2 YFSETQ. The CDR3 DNA reads TGCGCCAGCAGCTTAGGCCAGAGGGACGTTCAGTACTTC. This codes for CASSLGQRDVQYF.

On this clonotype itself: Because it lacks the conserved phenylalanine or tryptophan at the end, this CDR3 is likely a read error. The chain couples TRBV12-3 or TRBV12-4 to TRBJ1-2; TRBD1 agrees at 9 bases. The CDR3 contains 16 residues. V gave up 3 bases and J gave up 3 bases; unmatched junction bases: 8. CDR3 protein: CASSFLYRGPDYGYTL. Here the CDR3 DNA reads TGTGCCAGCAGTTTCCTCTACAGGGGGCCGGACTATGGCTACACCCTC.